The present entry profiles one T cell receptor beta chain with its context. The target antigen is unknown. Constant-region reverse primers amplified full-length variable regions, followed by semi-nested Nested Universal Primer A PCR. TCRdb used MiXCR to reprocess the 5' RACE reads, holding one entry per CDR3 protein. The top ten hold 3% to 4% of the sample, which has around 55,000 distinct CDR3 sequences, under 25% seen once. Whole-study results and caveats: In terms of TCR gene usage, tumor memory CD4+ T cells clustered together with blood and lymph node memory CD4+ cells, as well as with lymph node naive CD4+ cells.

Cells sorted as Tregs were CD4+, CD25+ and CD127-/low. The CDR3 has 15 residues. Trimming removed 0 bases at V and 6 bases at J, with 12 bases between. In germline, CDR1 is LNHNV, CDR2 YYDKDF (reference sequence). The chain carries TRBV15 and TRBJ1-3; D remains ambiguous. The receptor was isolated from a female donor with breast cancer. Sample: tumor-infiltrating Tregs sorted from the breast tumor. CDR3 bases: TGTGCCACCAGCAGAGACCGGGGATCGCAAAACACCATATATTTT. It translates to CATSRDRGSQNTIYF.